Presented here are 18 T cell receptor beta chains from one specimen sequenced in a study of PD-1 blockade in mismatch repair-deficient tumors. Clones were read by immunoSEQ multiplex PCR, and TCRdb kept only the in-frame ones, dropping some. The table has 70,000 to 95,000 clones, about four fifths seen once; the top ten hold about 6%. Sequenced here: peripheral blood, sampled 44 weeks after starting pembrolizumab. Every receptor here comes from an adult with mismatch repair-deficient cancer.

The chain employs TRBV18 and TRBJ2-3, with TRBD2 matching 8 bases. CDR1 is KGHSH and CDR2 is LQKENI in the germline V gene. Germline trimming cut 1 base from V and 3 bases from J; bases unmatched to any gene: 6. The CDR3 consists of 16 residues. CDR3 amino acids: CASSPLAGPRTDTQYF. The DNA of the CDR3 is TGTGCCAGCTCACCACTAGCGGGACCCCGGACAGATACGCAGTATTTT.

V is TRBV13 and J is TRBJ2-7; possible D gene TRBD2, 6 bases. The ends were cut back, 3 bases at V and 6 bases at J, with 12 bases in the middle. This CDR3 has 13 residues. CDR1 is PRHDT, CDR2 FYEKMQ, per germline (reference sequence). This CDR3 reads CASSLRDSGEQYF. The CDR3 DNA sequence: TGTGCCAGCAGCTTGAGGGACTCGGGCGAGCAGTACTTC.

The gene calls are TRBV5-1 and TRBJ1-5, with a possible D match to TRBD1 (6 bases). Germline V gives CDR1 SGHRS, CDR2 YFSETQ. This CDR3 has 13 amino acids. V lost 0 bases, J lost 5 bases, and 6 bases lay in between. The CDR3 bases are TGCGCCAGCAGCTTGGACAGGGATCAGCCCCAGCATTTT. Translation gives CASSLDRDQPQHF. Full variable domain (outside the CDR3, taken from reference TRBV5-1 and TRBJ1-5): KAGVTQTPRYLIKTRGQQVTLSCSPISGHRSVSWYQQTPGQGLQFLFEYFSETQRNKGNFPGRFSGRQFSNSRSEMNVSTLELGDSALYLCASSLDRDQPQHFGDGTRLSIL.

This clone was observed a handful of times. The rearrangement joins TRBV14 to TRBJ2-7; 9 positions match TRBD1. The CDR3 is 15 amino acids. Germline loops: CDR1 SGHDN, CDR2 FVKESK. V was pared by 3 bases and J by 9 bases, with 12 bases of the junction left unmatched. The CDR3 reads CASSQAGQGLRRQYF. As DNA, the CDR3 is TGTGCCAGCAGCCAGGCGGGACAGGGTCTACGACGGCAGTACTTC.

The chain recombines TRBV27 with TRBJ2-4, with D perhaps TRBD1 or TRBD2 (5 bases each). The V and J ends lost 5 bases and 2 bases respectively, with 10 bases between them. The CDR3 covers 14 residues. Germline CDR1 and CDR2: MNHEY and SMNVEV (reference sequence). In nucleotides, the CDR3 is TGTGCCAGCAGTAAACGGGACCCCAAAAACATTCAGTACTTC. Amino acids: CASSKRDPKNIQYF.

V and J are TRBV7-9 and TRBJ2-3; tentative D call: TRBD2 (7 bases). Germline V lookup: CDR1 SEHNR, CDR2 FQNEAQ (reference sequence). V lost 2 bases and J lost 9, with 18 bases in between. The CDR3 is 15 amino acids. The CDR3 sequence is CASSLSAGAPGTQYF. The CDR3 DNA reads as TGTGCCAGCAGCTTATCCGCGGGGGCCCCTGGAACGCAGTATTTT.

This chain links TRBV7-2 with TRBJ1-4; D ambiguous. Germline loops: CDR1 SGHTA, CDR2 FQGNSA. The V end lost 3 bases, the J end lost 4 bases, and 12 bases lay between the germline ends. CDR3 length equals 15 residues. CDR3 amino acids: CASSFENSRNEKLFF. In DNA, the CDR3 is TGTGCCAGCAGCTTTGAGAACAGTCGTAATGAAAAACTGTTTTTT.

V and J are TRBV28 and TRBJ1-1; 8 bases agree with TRBD1. The V gene end was trimmed by 5 bases and the J gene end by 4 bases; junction bases not matched to a gene: 6. The CDR3 is 14 residues long. Looked up from germline, CDR1 is MDHEN and CDR2 is SYDVKM. The CDR3 nucleotides are TGTGCCAGCAGTCGGGACAGGATGAGCACTGAAGCTTTCTTT. Its translation: CASSRDRMSTEAFF.

The chain uses TRBV14 and TRBJ2-5; TRBD1 or TRBD2 may be the D gene (5 bases each). The CDR3 is 13 amino acids. Deletions cut 5 bases from V and 1 base from J, with 8 bases between. CDR1 and CDR2 (germline): SGHDN, FVKESK. The CDR3 DNA sequence: TGTGCCAGCAGCAGGGACCCCCAAGAGACCCAGTACTTC. Encoded protein: CASSRDPQETQYF.

The chain couples TRBV5-1 to TRBJ1-1; 7 bases are shared with TRBD1. The V gene's germline CDR1 is SGHRS and CDR2 YFSETQ. CDR3 length equals 11 residues. V lost 4 bases and J lost 8; bases outside the gene matches: 2. The CDR3 here is CASSTGEEAFF. For the CDR3, the DNA is TGCGCCAGCAGCACAGGGGAGGAAGCTTTCTTT.

The chain has TRBV30 and TRBJ2-7, with TRBD2 identical over 9 bases. The V and J ends lost 1 base and 4 bases, in that order; junction bases with no gene match: 2. From germline, CDR1 is GTSNPN and CDR2 SVGIG (reference sequence). This CDR3 is 13 amino acids long. The CDR3 reads CAWSGLAGYEQYF. CDR3 in DNA: TGTGCCTGGAGTGGGCTAGCGGGATACGAGCAGTACTTC.

The rearrangement joins TRBV6-5 to TRBJ2-2; D might be TRBD2 (6 bases). The V end was cut by 0 bases, the J end by 3 bases, with 8 bases between. Per the germline V gene, CDR1 is MNHEY and CDR2 is SVGAGI. The CDR3 has 15 amino acids. CDR3 bases: TGTGCCAGCAGTTACTCGAGCGGGTACACCGGGGAGCTGTTTTTT. It yields the protein CASSYSSGYTGELFF.

The V gene is TRBV7-2, the J gene TRBJ1-2; D is ambiguous. This CDR3 contains 15 residues. Germline V lookup: CDR1 SGHTA, CDR2 FQGNSA. Trimming cost V 4 bases and J 3 bases, with 15 bases left between them. CDR3 DNA sequence: TGTGCCAGCAGCTGGGGTCCGGGATCCCACTATGGCTACACCTTC. Translating it yields CASSWGPGSHYGYTF.

DNA for the CDR3: TGTGCCAGCAGCCTGACAGGGAGTATATACGAGCAGTACTTC. Translated: CASSLTGSIYEQYF. The chain couples TRBV9 to TRBJ2-7; TRBD1 aligns across 7 bases. The CDR3 runs to 14 residues. The ends lost 4 bases at V and 4 bases at J; junction bases unmatched: 8. CDR1 and CDR2 (germline): SGDLS, YYNGEE.

V usage is TRBV5-1 and J usage is TRBJ2-1; 14 bases map to TRBD2. CDR1 is SGHRS and CDR2 is YFSETQ in the germline V gene. V lost 4 bases and J lost 10; bases outside the gene matches: 7. CDR3 length equals 15 residues. Written as DNA, the CDR3 is TGCGCCAGCAGCCGGACGGGACTAGCGGGAGCAGAGCAGTTCTTC. It yields the protein CASSRTGLAGAEQFF.

This clone was counted only a few times. The CDR3 DNA reads as TGTGCCAGCACCCTAACGGGGGGAGATAAGGGCTATGGCTACACCTTC. It specifies CASTLTGGDKGYGYTF. The V gene is TRBV6-6, the J gene TRBJ1-2, with D tentatively TRBD1 (5 bases). The germline CDR1 and CDR2 sequences are MNHNY and SVGAGI (reference sequence). The ends were cut back, 7 bases at V and 4 bases at J, with 22 bases in the middle. The CDR3 totals 16 residues.

This clone was seen once. The chain couples TRBV19 to TRBJ1-5, with unresolved D. Germline V gene sequence: CDR1 LNHDA, CDR2 SQIVND (reference sequence). Deletions cut 3 bases from V and 3 bases from J, with 3 bases between. This CDR3 region has 12 residues. The CDR3 is CASSMINQPQHF. The CDR3 nucleotides are TGTGCCAGTAGTATGATCAATCAGCCCCAGCATTTT. The full variable domain, with the rest looked up from reference TRBV19 and TRBJ1-5, is DGGITQSPKYLFRKEGQNVTLSCEQNLNHDAMYWYRQDPGQGLRLIYYSQIVNDFQKGDIAEGYSVSREKKESFPLTVTSAQKNPTAFYLCASSMINQPQHFGDGTRLSIL.

This clone has a handful of counts. The chain has TRBV27 and TRBJ1-2; tentatively, D is TRBD1 (5 bases). The germline gives CDR1 MNHEY, CDR2 SMNVEV (reference sequence). CDR3 size: 14 residues. The germline V and J ends were trimmed by 2 bases and 3 bases, with 10 bases remaining between them. CDR3 amino acids: CASSLNRRHYGYTF. CDR3 bases: TGTGCCAGCAGTTTAAACAGGCGGCACTATGGCTACACCTTC.